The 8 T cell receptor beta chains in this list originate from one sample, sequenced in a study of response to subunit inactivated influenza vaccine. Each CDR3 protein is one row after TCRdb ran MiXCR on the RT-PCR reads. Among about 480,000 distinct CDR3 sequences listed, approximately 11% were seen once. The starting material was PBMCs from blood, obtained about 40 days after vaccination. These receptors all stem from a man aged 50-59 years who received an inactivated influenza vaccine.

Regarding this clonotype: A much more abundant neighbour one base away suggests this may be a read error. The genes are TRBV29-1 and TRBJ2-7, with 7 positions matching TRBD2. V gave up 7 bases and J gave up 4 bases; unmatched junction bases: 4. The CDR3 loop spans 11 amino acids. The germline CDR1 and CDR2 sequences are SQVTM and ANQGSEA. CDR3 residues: CSDTGGYEQYF. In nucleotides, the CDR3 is TGCAGCGATACGGGGGGTTACGAGCAGTACTTC.

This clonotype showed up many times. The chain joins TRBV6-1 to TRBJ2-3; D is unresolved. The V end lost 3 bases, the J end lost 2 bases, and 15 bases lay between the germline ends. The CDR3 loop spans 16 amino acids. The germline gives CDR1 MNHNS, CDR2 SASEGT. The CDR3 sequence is CASSDPLVEYTDTQYF. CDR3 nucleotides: TGTGCCAGCAGTGACCCCCTGGTGGAGTACACAGATACGCAGTATTTT.

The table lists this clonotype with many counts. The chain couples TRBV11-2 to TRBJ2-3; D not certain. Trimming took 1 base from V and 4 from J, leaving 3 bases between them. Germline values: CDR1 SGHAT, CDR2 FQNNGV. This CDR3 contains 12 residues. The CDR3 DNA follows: TGTGCCAGCAGCTTAGTCCCAGATACGCAGTATTTT. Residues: CASSLVPDTQYF.

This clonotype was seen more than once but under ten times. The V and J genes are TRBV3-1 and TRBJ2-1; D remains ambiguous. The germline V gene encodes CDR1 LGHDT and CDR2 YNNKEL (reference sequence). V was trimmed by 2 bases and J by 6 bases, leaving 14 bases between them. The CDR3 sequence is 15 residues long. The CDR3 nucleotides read TGTGCCAGCAGCCAACAGACGTTACCGGGCAATGAGCAGTTCTTC. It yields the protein CASSQQTLPGNEQFF.

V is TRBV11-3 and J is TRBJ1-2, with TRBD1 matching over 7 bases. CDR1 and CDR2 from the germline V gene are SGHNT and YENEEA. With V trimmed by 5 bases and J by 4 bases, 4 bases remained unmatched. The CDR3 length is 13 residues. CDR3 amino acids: CASSGDSGYGYTF. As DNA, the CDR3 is TGTGCCAGCAGCGGGGACAGCGGCTATGGCTACACCTTC.

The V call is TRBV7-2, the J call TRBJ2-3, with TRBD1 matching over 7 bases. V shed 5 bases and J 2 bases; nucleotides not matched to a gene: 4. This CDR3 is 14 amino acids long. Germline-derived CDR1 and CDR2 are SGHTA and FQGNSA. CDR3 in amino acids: CASSTDRFTDTQYF. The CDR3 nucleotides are TGTGCCAGCAGCACGGACAGGTTCACAGATACGCAGTATTTT.

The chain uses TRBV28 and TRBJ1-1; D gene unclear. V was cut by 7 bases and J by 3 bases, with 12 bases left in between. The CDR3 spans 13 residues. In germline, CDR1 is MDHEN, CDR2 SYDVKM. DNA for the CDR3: TGTGCCAGCACCCTTGAGGGATACACTGAAGCTTTCTTT. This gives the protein CASTLEGYTEAFF.

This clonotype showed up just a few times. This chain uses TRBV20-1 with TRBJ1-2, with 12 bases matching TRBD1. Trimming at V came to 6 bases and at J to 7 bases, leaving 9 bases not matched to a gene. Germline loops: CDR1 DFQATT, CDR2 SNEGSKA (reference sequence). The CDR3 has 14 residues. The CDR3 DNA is TGCAGTGCCGAGAGGGACAGGGGGCGGAGTGGCTACACCTTC. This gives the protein CSAERDRGRSGYTF.